These T cell receptor beta chains were read from a single sample in a study of T cell repertoires in cytomegalovirus infection. Antigen specificity for these receptors is unknown. TCRdb reprocessed the reads via MiXCR and lists one record per CDR3 protein. The data hold around 71,000 distinct CDR3 sequences, with roughly 20% observed a single time. The specimen comprised CD8+ T cells from cultured PBMCs, sampled from culture after CMV antigen stimulation. The receptors were gathered from a human donor in good health (CMV status not recorded). Some clones in this sample may be carry-over from other donors' samples. CDR3s include the opening cysteine and the closing phenylalanine or tryptophan. The D gene is left open where the match is weak. The size entry is marked missing in some rows and otherwise reads once, few, many or a size class.

J gene,clone size,D gene,V gene,CDR3 DNA,CDR3 protein
TRBJ2-7,NA,NA,TRBV4-1,TGCGCCAGCAGCCAAGATGCGGCGGAACGAGTCTACGAGCAGTACTTC,CASSQDAAERVYEQYF
TRBJ1-5,NA,NA,TRBV12-3/TRBV12-4,TGTGCCAGCAGTTTAACTCACAGCAATCAGCCCCAGCATTTT,CASSLTHSNQPQHF
TRBJ2-1,NA,TRBD2,TRBV2,TGTGCCAGCAGTGAGGCGAATCGAGCGGGGGATGAGCAGTTCTTC,CASSEANRAGDEQFF
TRBJ1-1,NA,NA,TRBV7-6,TGTGCCAGCAGCTTAGCTCCCGGGCCGCTTCGGGAAGTTTTCTTT,CASSLAPGPLREVFF
TRBJ2-1,NA,TRBD1,TRBV18,TGTGCCAGCTCATCGGGACAGCGCAATGAGCAGTTCTTC,CASSSGQRNEQFF
TRBJ2-7,many,TRBD1,TRBV6-1,TGTGCCAGCAGTGATCCTCGGACAGGGAGAGACGAGCAGTACTTC,CASSDPRTGRDEQYF
TRBJ2-1,many,NA,TRBV11-2,TGTGCCAGCAGCCCGAGGCCCGGGGCGAACTCCTACAATGAGCAGTTCTTC,CASSPRPGANSYNEQFF
TRBJ2-1,few,TRBD1,TRBV7-9,TGTGCCAGCAGCTGGCCGGGACAGGGGAAGTTCGAGCAGTTCTTC,CASSWPGQGKFEQFF
TRBJ1-2,NA,NA,TRBV27,TGTGCCAGCAGTTCCCAGACAGGTTTAGACTATGGCTACACCTTC,CASSSQTGLDYGYTF
TRBJ1-3,few,TRBD1,TRBV7-8,TGTGCCAGCAGTACCGGGACAGAACTTCTCTCTGGAAACACCATATATTTT,CASSTGTELLSGNTIYF
TRBJ2-7,medium-sized,NA,TRBV5-6,TGTGCCAGCAGCTTGGCAGGGATGACCTACGAGCAGTACTTC,CASSLAGMTYEQYF
TRBJ1-5,NA,NA,TRBV6-6,TGTGCCAGCAGTGCCTGGACCCGGGCTAGCAATCAGCCCCAGCATTTT,CASSAWTRASNQPQHF
TRBJ1-1,few,TRBD1,TRBV6-2/TRBV6-3,TGTGCCAGCACCATGTGGGGAGGGGGCAGTAGGAACACTGAAGCTTTCTTT,CASTMWGGGSRNTEAFF
TRBJ1-2,NA,NA,TRBV4-2,TGTGCCAGCAGCCAAGAGGTCGGAGGCTATGGCTACACCTTC,CASSQEVGGYGYTF
TRBJ1-3,NA,NA,TRBV7-9,TGTGCCAGCAGCCCTTTACAGGGAAACACCATATATTTT,CASSPLQGNTIYF
TRBJ2-7,few,TRBD2,TRBV7-2,TGTGCCAGCAGCCCGGGACTAGCGGGGGGGCCCTACGAGCAGTACTTC,CASSPGLAGGPYEQYF
TRBJ2-7,NA,NA,TRBV7-2,TGTGCCAGCAGCTTGGGCGGGGGCCACGAGCAGTACTTC,CASSLGGGHEQYF
TRBJ1-2,NA,NA,TRBV6-1,TGTGCCAGCAGCCCAACCCGGGCAGGAGCTAACTATGGCTACACCTTC,CASSPTRAGANYGYTF
TRBJ1-2,NA,NA,TRBV12-3/TRBV12-4,TGTGCCAGCAGTTTAGCCGCGGGAACGGGGGGCTACACCTTC,CASSLAAGTGGYTF
TRBJ2-7,NA,NA,TRBV7-6,TGTGCCAGCAGCTACTGGACAGACGCTGGGGAGCAGTACTTC,CASSYWTDAGEQYF
TRBJ2-2,few,NA,TRBV7-6,TGTGCCAGCAGCCCCCAGTTCGGGGGTTACACCACCGGGGAGCTGTTTTTT,CASSPQFGGYTTGELFF
TRBJ2-4,few,NA,TRBV27,TGTGCCAGCAGTTCTGGGGGTATCAAAAACATTCAGTACTTC,CASSSGGIKNIQYF
TRBJ2-2,once,TRBD1,TRBV7-2,TGTGCCAGCAGCTTACGGACAGGGGGAACCGGGGAGCTGTTTTTT,CASSLRTGGTGELFF
TRBJ1-2,NA,NA,TRBV4-1,TGCGCCAGCAGCCAAGATTCCGGTAGTGGTGGCGGCTACACCTTC,CASSQDSGSGGGYTF
TRBJ2-1,NA,TRBD1,TRBV6-8,TGTGCCAGCAGTTTACAGGGGGCGAATGAGCAGTTCTTC,CASSLQGANEQFF
TRBJ2-1,NA,NA,TRBV7-6,TGTGCCAGCAGCTCACCGACGGATTCCTACAATGAGCAGTTCTTC,CASSSPTDSYNEQFF
TRBJ2-5,few,NA,TRBV4-1,TGCGCCAGCAGTCAACAATTAAGGGGGGCCTGGGAGACCCAGTACTTC,CASSQQLRGAWETQYF
TRBJ2-7,many,NA,TRBV27,TGTGCCAGCAGTTTATTGTTCGGTCAAGCAGAGCCCGGCTACGAGCAGTACTTC,CASSLLFGQAEPGYEQYF
TRBJ2-1,few,TRBD2,TRBV7-2,TGTGCCAGCAGGGGACTAGCGGGGAACAATGAGCAGTTCTTC,CASRGLAGNNEQFF
TRBJ1-5,NA,NA,TRBV4-1,TGCGCCAGCAGCCACAGACAGGCGGGCAATCAGCCCCAGCATTTT,CASSHRQAGNQPQHF
TRBJ2-1,few,NA,TRBV19,TGTGCCAGTAGTATTCGGGTTTCCTACAATGAGCAGTTCTTC,CASSIRVSYNEQFF